A single sample is the source of the 27 T cell receptor beta chains below, sequenced in a study of response to subunit inactivated influenza vaccine. A single record per CDR3 protein comes from TCRdb applying MiXCR to the RT-PCR reads. The profile shows hundreds of thousands of distinct CDR3 sequences, around 20% of them singletons. The starting material was PBMCs from blood, obtained 21 months after vaccination. All receptors come from a man aged 50 to 69 who received an inactivated influenza vaccine.

V usage is TRBV3-1 and J usage is TRBJ2-5; possibly TRBD2 for D (6 bases). This CDR3 has 13 amino acids. V dropped 8 bases and J dropped 2 bases, with 12 bases sitting between them. Germline V lookup: CDR1 LGHDT, CDR2 YNNKEL (reference sequence). The CDR3 region is CASLGGIQETQYF. The CDR3 DNA reads TGTGCCAGCCTGGGCGGGATACAAGAGACCCAGTACTTC.

This clonotype was picked up one time. The rearrangement uses TRBV6-1 and TRBJ1-4; 9 nucleotides match TRBD1. The ends lost 5 bases at V and 7 bases at J; junction bases unmatched: 11. This CDR3 spans 16 amino acids. From germline, CDR1 is MNHNS and CDR2 SASEGT. The CDR3 spells CASSRNTGTGTEKLFF. The CDR3 bases are TGTGCCAGCAGTCGCAATACCGGGACAGGGACTGAAAAACTGTTTTTT.

This clonotype was detected only a few times. The J gene is TRBJ1-5, the V gene TRBV6-1; weak D call: TRBD1 (5 bases). V shed 6 bases and J shed 2 bases, with 14 bases lying between them. CDR1 MNHNS and CDR2 SASEGT come from the germline V gene. The CDR3 runs to 15 residues. The CDR3 DNA sequence: TGTGCCAGCAGGGTACGGCAGGGCGGCAATCAGCCCCAGCATTTT. Translation: CASRVRQGGNQPQHF.

This clonotype was observed a single time. The gene calls are TRBV29-1 and TRBJ2-7; either TRBD1 or TRBD2 may supply D (5 bases each). Germline CDR1 SQVTM, CDR2 ANQGSEA. Trimming removed 6 bases from V and 0 bases from J, with 24 bases in between. CDR3 length: 17 residues. The CDR3 loop is CSVGEAGARTRSYEQYF. CDR3 nucleotide sequence: TGCAGCGTAGGAGAAGCCGGGGCCCGGACCCGCTCCTACGAGCAGTACTTC.

The sample holds a few counts of this clonotype. The chain combines TRBV3-1 with TRBJ2-3; perhaps D is TRBD1 or TRBD2 (6 bases each). Germline V gene data show CDR1 as LGHDT and CDR2 as YNNKEL (reference sequence). V was pared by 4 bases and J by 0 bases, with 14 bases between. The CDR3 spans 16 residues. As DNA, the CDR3 is TGTGCCAGCAGCCTGCGGAGGAGGGGGAGCACAGATACGCAGTATTTT. This gives the protein CASSLRRRGSTDTQYF.

This clonotype has ten or more counts. The genes are TRBV11-2 and TRBJ1-1; D is uncertain. V was clipped by 2 bases and J by 7 bases, with 8 bases between them. The V gene's germline CDR1 is SGHAT and CDR2 FQNNGV. This CDR3 has 12 residues. The CDR3 loop is CASSLTEHEAFF. CDR3 sequence (DNA): TGTGCCAGCAGCTTAACGGAACATGAAGCTTTCTTT.

A few counts support this clonotype. This sequence joins TRBV7-9 and TRBJ2-2, with 11 bases that match TRBD1. The J segment lost 5 bases and the V segment lost 5 bases, leaving 7 bases of the junction unmatched. The CDR3 length is 16 residues. The V gene's germline CDR1 is SEHNR and CDR2 FQNEAQ (reference sequence). This chain's CDR3 is CASSPRDRGNTGELFF. The DNA for the CDR3 is TGTGCCAGCAGCCCCCGGGACAGGGGGAATACCGGGGAGCTGTTTTTT.

The gene calls are TRBV5-1 and TRBJ1-5, with D uncertain. V lost 1 base, J lost 2 bases, and 16 bases lay in between. Germline lookup yields CDR1 SGHRS and CDR2 YFSETQ. The CDR3 has 17 residues. The CDR3 protein is CASSLYPFSERNQPQHF. The DNA for the CDR3 is TGCGCCAGCAGCTTGTACCCCTTCTCAGAGCGCAATCAGCCCCAGCATTTT.

This chain uses TRBV5-1 with TRBJ2-1; D might be TRBD2 (6 bases). Germline V lookup: CDR1 SGHRS, CDR2 YFSETQ. V shed 0 bases and J shed 3 bases, with 13 bases lying between them. The CDR3 runs to 16 residues. This CDR3 reads CASSLEAGWGYNEQFF. CDR3 DNA: TGCGCCAGCAGCTTGGAGGCGGGATGGGGCTACAATGAGCAGTTCTTC. Full variable domain (rest looked up from reference TRBV5-1 and TRBJ2-1): KAGVTQTPRYLIKTRGQQVTLSCSPISGHRSVSWYQQTPGQGLQFLFEYFSETQRNKGNFPGRFSGRQFSNSRSEMNVSTLELGDSALYLCASSLEAGWGYNEQFFGPGTRLTVL.

This chain connects TRBV15 to TRBJ2-1; D tentatively fits TRBD1 or TRBD2 (5 bases each). Germline V gene data show CDR1 as LNHNV and CDR2 as YYDKDF (reference sequence). The CDR3 contains 16 residues. V was shortened by 4 bases and J by 5 bases, with 18 bases between the two germline ends. The CDR3 DNA is TGTGCCACCAGCAACGGGGCCCACACTAAGGACAATGAGCAGTTCTTC. Encoded protein: CATSNGAHTKDNEQFF. Looking up the rest from reference TRBV15 and TRBJ2-1 gives the full variable domain: DAMVIQNPRYQVTQFGKPVTLSCSQTLNHNVMYWYQQKSSQAPKLLFHYYDKDFNNEADTPDNFQSRRPNTSFCFLDIRSPGLGDTAMYLCATSNGAHTKDNEQFFGPGTRLTVL.

The chain combines TRBV5-1 with TRBJ1-4; no clear D. This CDR3 is 13 amino acids long. The germline gives CDR1 SGHRS, CDR2 YFSETQ. The ends were cut back, 5 bases at V and 6 bases at J, with 11 bases in the middle. The CDR3 here is CASRPGSDEKLFF. In nucleotides, the CDR3 is TGCGCCAGCAGACCTGGCTCGGATGAAAAACTGTTTTTT.

The chain links TRBV7-9 to TRBJ2-3, with D unresolved. The germline CDR1 and CDR2 sequences are SEHNR and FQNEAQ (reference sequence). Trimming took 7 bases from V and 4 from J, leaving 9 bases between them. This CDR3 comprises 12 residues. In DNA, the CDR3 is TGTGCCAGCACCCGTGGACCAGATACGCAGTATTTT. Protein: CASTRGPDTQYF.

This chain joins TRBV9 and TRBJ1-1; 7 nucleotides line up with TRBD1. The CDR3 has 15 amino acids. V lost 4 bases, J lost 0 bases, and 6 bases stayed unmatched. CDR1 SGDLS and CDR2 YYNGEE come from the germline V gene. CDR3 in amino acids: CASSPPGTVNTEAFF. CDR3 nucleotides: TGTGCCAGCAGCCCCCCCGGGACAGTGAACACTGAAGCTTTCTTT.

For the CDR3, the DNA is TGTGCCAGCAGTTTTAGGGACACTGACTCTGGAAACACCATATATTTT. As protein: CASSFRDTDSGNTIYF. The J gene is TRBJ1-3, the V gene TRBV12-3 or TRBV12-4; D may be TRBD1 (6 bases). With 3 bases removed from V and 0 bases from J, the gap between germline ends came to 12 bases. The CDR3 extends over 16 amino acids.

A few counts support this clonotype. V and J are TRBV6-1 and TRBJ1-6; tentative D call: TRBD1 (5 bases). Looked up from germline, CDR1 is MNHNS and CDR2 is SASEGT. The CDR3 is 14 residues long. Trimming left V 8 bases short and J 5 bases short, with 13 bases between. CDR3 sequence (DNA): TGTGCCAGCGTCCTGACAGAGAATAATTCACCCCTCCACTTT. The encoded protein is CASVLTENNSPLHF.

This chain joins TRBV29-1 and TRBJ2-3; D is perhaps TRBD1 (6 bases). The V gene's germline CDR1 is SQVTM and CDR2 ANQGSEA. Trimming left V 5 bases short and J 6 bases short, with 6 bases between. There are 10 residues in the CDR3. This CDR3 is CSVRGDTQYF. CDR3 bases: TGCAGCGTTAGGGGGGATACGCAGTATTTT.

There are a few counts of this clonotype. This chain connects TRBV20-1 to TRBJ2-7; TRBD1 is a possible D gene (5 bases). The CDR3 loop spans 12 amino acids. With 6 bases removed from V and 2 bases from J, the gap between germline ends came to 11 bases. Germline loops: CDR1 DFQATT, CDR2 SNEGSKA (reference sequence). CDR3 protein: CSAGRPAYEQYF. In DNA, the CDR3 is TGCAGTGCGGGGCGCCCAGCCTACGAGCAGTACTTC.

This clonotype was seen many times. The chain joins TRBV12-3 or TRBV12-4 to TRBJ1-1; 11 bases fit TRBD1. CDR3 length equals 15 residues. J was trimmed by 5 bases and V by 6 bases; bases with no gene match: 8. This CDR3 reads CASRQRTGGWTEAFF. The CDR3 region has the DNA TGTGCCAGCAGACAAAGGACAGGGGGCTGGACTGAAGCTTTCTTT.

This clonotype was picked up many times. The chain carries TRBV5-1 and TRBJ1-5, with TRBD1 identical over 10 bases. Trimming cost V 0 bases and J 6 bases; bases outside gene matches: 3. Germline V lookup: CDR1 SGHRS, CDR2 YFSETQ. CDR3 length: 15 residues. CDR3 coding DNA: TGCGCCAGCAGCTTGGGACAGGGGGCCCTTCAGCCCCAGCATTTT. Its protein is CASSLGQGALQPQHF.

V is TRBV3-1 and J is TRBJ1-1; D may be TRBD1 (6 bases). Germline CDR1 and CDR2: LGHDT and YNNKEL (reference sequence). The CDR3 totals 13 residues. V shed 1 base and J shed 11 bases, with 14 bases lying between them. The CDR3 DNA reads as TGTGCCAGCAGCCAAGGACAGGAAGACTCGGCTTTCTTT. Amino acid sequence: CASSQGQEDSAFF.

This chain uses TRBV4-2 with TRBJ2-1, with 11 bases lining up with TRBD1. The V gene end was trimmed by 0 bases and the J gene end by 6 bases; junction bases not matched to a gene: 4. Germline lookup yields CDR1 LGHNA and CDR2 YNFKEQ. The CDR3 totals 16 residues. CDR3: CASSQDGDRGTNEQFF. In DNA, the CDR3 is TGTGCCAGCAGCCAAGATGGGGACAGGGGGACCAATGAGCAGTTCTTC.

The chain carries TRBV4-1 and TRBJ1-1; D not resolved. The CDR3 sequence is 13 residues long. Trimming left V 2 bases short and J 9 bases short, with 13 bases between. CDR1 and CDR2 from the germline V gene are MGHRA and YSYEKL. The CDR3 nucleotides are TGCGCCAGCAGCCAATCTTCCAGCAAACAAGCTTTCTTT. Its protein is CASSQSSSKQAFF.

This clonotype has a count of ten or more. This chain joins TRBV19 and TRBJ2-7, with 10 bases fitting TRBD1. The junction had 3 bases not matched to a gene; V was cut back by 2 bases and J by 2 bases. The CDR3 contains 15 residues. Germline V gives CDR1 LNHDA, CDR2 SQIVND (reference sequence). CDR3 residues: CASSILDRGAYEQYF. DNA for the CDR3: TGTGCCAGTAGTATATTGGACAGGGGGGCCTACGAGCAGTACTTC.

This clonotype has at least ten counts. The chain has TRBV7-2 and TRBJ1-2; D is unresolved. The CDR3 runs 13 residues. Trimming took 7 bases from V and 3 from J, leaving 12 bases between them. The germline V gene has CDR1 SGHTA and CDR2 FQGNSA. In DNA, the CDR3 is TGTGCCAGCACCGTGTTTCGAGACTATGGCTACACCTTC. It yields the protein CASTVFRDYGYTF. Full variable domain (remainder filled in from reference TRBV7-2 and TRBJ1-2): GAGVSQSPSNKVTEKGKDVELRCDPISGHTALYWYRQSLGQGLEFLIYFQGNSAPDKSGLPSDRFSAERTGGSVSTLTIQRTQQEDSAVYLCASTVFRDYGYTFGSGTRLTVV.

The gene calls are TRBV27 and TRBJ1-2; D is undetermined. The CDR3 runs 13 residues. From germline, CDR1 is MNHEY and CDR2 SMNVEV (reference sequence). V was pared by 8 bases and J by 0 bases, with 10 bases between. The CDR3, as DNA: TGTGCCAGCCGGAGGGCAGCTAACTATGGCTACACCTTC. It translates to CASRRAANYGYTF.

V and J are TRBV9 and TRBJ2-6; TRBD2 might be the D (5 bases). Germline V gene sequence: CDR1 SGDLS, CDR2 YYNGEE. The CDR3 consists of 15 residues. The V and J ends lost 4 bases and 0 bases respectively, with 8 bases between them. CDR3 loop: CASSLRDSGANVLTF. The CDR3 bases are TGTGCCAGCAGCTTACGGGACTCTGGGGCCAACGTCCTGACTTTC.

This chain links TRBV7-2 with TRBJ1-4, with D perhaps matching TRBD1 (6 bases). Per the germline V gene, CDR1 is SGHTA and CDR2 is FQGNSA. The CDR3 is 17 residues long. V was pared by 1 base and J by 3 bases, with 15 bases between. CDR3 nucleotide sequence: TGTGCCAGCAGCTTAGTCGGGGGGGCGAACGCTAATGAAAAACTGTTTTTT. It codes for CASSLVGGANANEKLFF.